The entry below gives a single T cell receptor beta chain sequence along with its context. The target antigen is unknown. Measured with immunoSEQ multiplex PCR; TCRdb has only the in-frame clones, and not every one. The sample contains 950,000 to 1,200,000 clones, approximately 75% of which appear only once. This sample stems from a study of shared clonotypes between healthy human individuals. The CDR3 runs 13 residues. Germline V gene lookup returns CDR1 LGHNA and CDR2 YSLEER. V was pared by 3 bases and J by 11 bases, with 7 bases of the junction left unmatched. The study, taken as a whole, reports: An anticipated effect of sequencing depth on clonotype sharing among donors was recognized.

Source material: memory CD4+ T cells from PBMCs. Subset reported: CD45RA-negative fraction. This TCR was recovered from a man between 18 and 35 years old in good health. Some clones in this sample may be carry-over from other donors' samples. This chain connects TRBV4-3 to TRBJ2-3; 8 nucleotides line up with TRBD1. The CDR3 loop is CASSQARGRRQYF. For the CDR3, the DNA is TGCGCCAGCAGCCAGGCCAGGGGGCGGCGGCAGTATTTT.